This T cell receptor (beta chain) emerged from a study of blood T cell repertoires in COVID-19. About the research overall: Italy, Spain and the United States were the sources of the convalescent and acute COVID-19 samples.

Clones were sequenced by immunoSEQ multiplex PCR, and TCRdb holds only the in-frame ones, with some missing. The sample consists of some 170,000 clones, approximately 84% of them appearing once. The CDR3 covers 17 residues. CDR1 SGDLS and CDR2 YYNGEE come from the germline V gene. Germline trimming cut 4 bases from V and 4 bases from J; bases unmatched to any gene: 15. Recruits, aged 18 to 89 years, lived in 24 US areas. Donors were grouped by their self-reported clinical history. The chain is built from TRBV9 and TRBJ2-7; 9 nucleotides match TRBD2. The sample consisted of PBMCs or T cells enriched from blood (not recorded which). This clonotype originated in a human donor with acute COVID-19. The donor label of this sample is uncertain. The CDR3 sequence: CASSPSWGGGVFYEQYF. CDR3 DNA: TGTGCCAGCAGCCCGTCCTGGGGCGGGGGGGTCTTTTACGAGCAGTACTTC.